One sample yielded the 3 T cell receptor beta chains listed below, sequenced in a study of vaccination effects on CD4 cells after COVID-19. TCRdb keeps only in-frame clones here, not all; method: immunoSEQ multiplex PCR. The sample comprises approximately 70,000 clones, 70% to 90% of which are singletons, and 1.2% rests with the top ten. These receptors have no known antigen. Peptide-pool stimulation followed by sequencing identified expanded antigen-specific CD4+ clonotypes in the ViraFEST assay. Scientists isolated CD4+ T cells after an approximately 11-day culture period ended. Everyone in the study got two shots of either the BNT162b2 or mRNA-1273 vaccine. This material consisted of CD4+ T cells from PBMCs cultured with HCoV-229E spike peptides, taken after COVID-19 vaccination. The receptor set was obtained from a human donor who received a COVID-19 vaccine.

This clone was seen more than once but under ten times. The chain carries TRBV9 and TRBJ1-1; D is possibly TRBD1 (5 bases). The V end was cut by 0 bases, the J end by 0 bases, with 9 bases between. The CDR3 contains 15 residues. Germline V gene sequence: CDR1 SGDLS, CDR2 YYNGEE. Here the CDR3 reads CASSVEGRVNTEAFF. In nucleotides, the CDR3 is TGTGCCAGCAGCGTAGAGGGGAGGGTGAACACTGAAGCTTTCTTT. Looking up the rest from reference TRBV9 and TRBJ1-1 gives the full variable domain: DSGVTQTPKHLITATGQRVTLRCSPRSGDLSVYWYQQSLDQGLQFLIQYYNGEERAKGNILERFSAQQFPDLHSELNLSSLELGDSALYFCASSVEGRVNTEAFFGQGTRLTVV.

This clone was observed a handful of times. The chain couples TRBV7-9 to TRBJ1-2; the D is unclear. The germline V gene has CDR1 SEHNR and CDR2 FQNEAQ (reference sequence). The CDR3 runs to 10 residues. V was cut by 5 bases and J by 8 bases, with 6 bases left in between. The CDR3 protein is CASSPLGYTF. The CDR3 bases are TGTGCCAGCAGCCCTCTAGGCTACACCTTC.

CDR3 sequence: CATSDQTTGSYQPQHF. CDR3 in DNA: TGTGCCACCAGTGATCAGACGACAGGGTCTTATCAGCCCCAGCATTTT. The chain couples TRBV24-1 to TRBJ1-5; 7 bases match TRBD1. Germline CDR1 and CDR2: KGHDR and SFDVKD. The CDR3 is made up of 16 amino acids. The trim removed 3 bases at V and 5 bases at J, leaving 9 bases unmatched.